This record covers a single TCR beta chain. PCR involved 60 Vbeta and 13 Jbeta primers. TCRdb's copy holds only in-frame clones and misses some; the assay was immunoSEQ multiplex PCR. Of over 150,000 clones in the sample, roughly 71% were seen once. These data originate in a study of cytomegalovirus exposure and HLA in healthy donors. V was clipped by 1 base and J by 7 bases, with 10 bases between them. This CDR3 has 13 amino acids. Germline lookup yields CDR1 LNHNV and CDR2 YYDKDF (reference sequence). This clonotype was sampled from a woman in her fifties or sixties in good health and CMV-seropositive. The sample comprised PBMCs. The chain uses TRBV15 and TRBJ1-2; no definite D call. The CDR3 nucleotides are TGTGCCACCAGCAGAGGTCCCTTAGCTGGCTACACCTTC. Its protein is CATSRGPLAGYTF.